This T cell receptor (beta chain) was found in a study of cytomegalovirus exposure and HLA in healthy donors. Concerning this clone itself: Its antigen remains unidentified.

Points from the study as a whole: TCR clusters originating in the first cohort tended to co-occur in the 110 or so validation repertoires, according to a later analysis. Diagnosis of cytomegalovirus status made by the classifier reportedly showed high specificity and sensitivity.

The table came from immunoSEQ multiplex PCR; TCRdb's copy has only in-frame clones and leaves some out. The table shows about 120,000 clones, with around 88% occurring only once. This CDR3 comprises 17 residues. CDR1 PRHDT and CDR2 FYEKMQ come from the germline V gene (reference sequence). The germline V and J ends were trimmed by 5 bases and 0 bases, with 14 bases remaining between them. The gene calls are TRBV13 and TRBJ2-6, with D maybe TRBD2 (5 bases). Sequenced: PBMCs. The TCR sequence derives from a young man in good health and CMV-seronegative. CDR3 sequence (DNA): TGTGCCAGCAGCGAAACTAGTCGCTCCTCTGGGGCCAACGTCCTGACTTTC. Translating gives CASSETSRSSGANVLTF.